This entry concerns a single T cell receptor (beta chain). The antigen is not known. Via MiXCR, TCRdb re-called the RT-PCR reads, giving one row per CDR3 protein. This sample has about 650,000 distinct CDR3 sequences; approximately 14% occur once, and the top ten carry under 14%. This CDR3 region has 17 residues. This entry is derived from a study of response to subunit inactivated influenza vaccine. Study results and limitations: It was the authors' suggestion that each seasonal influenza vaccination recruits few new T cells.

The chain recombines TRBV21-1 with TRBJ2-1. TRBV21-1 is reported as a pseudogene. The sequenced sample was PBMCs from blood, obtained 11 to 12 days after vaccination. The clonotype was recovered from a man aged 45-60 years who received an inactivated influenza vaccine. This chain's CDR3 is CASSKRGRGSAYNEQFF. CDR3 in DNA: TGTGCCAGCAGCAAGCGAGGCCGCGGGAGTGCCTACAATGAGCAGTTCTTC.